The 26 T cell receptor beta chains below were found in one sample sequenced in a study of cytomegalovirus exposure and HLA in healthy donors. Profiling relied on immunoSEQ multiplex PCR, and the TCRdb table lists in-frame clones only, not all of them. The data hold tens of thousands of clones, with roughly 94% observed a single time. Sequenced input: PBMCs. These receptors all come from a woman aged 18-29 years in good health and CMV-seronegative.

This chain uses TRBV29-1 with TRBJ1-5; a weak D match, TRBD1 (6 bases). CDR3 size: 13 residues. The germline gives CDR1 SQVTM, CDR2 ANQGSEA. Trimming shortened V by 6 bases and J by 4 bases, and 13 bases separated the two germline ends. The CDR3 sequence: CSVQGQANQPQHF. CDR3 bases: TGCAGCGTCCAGGGGCAGGCTAATCAGCCCCAGCATTTT.

The chain combines TRBV7-9 with TRBJ2-3; 9 bases line up with TRBD2. The CDR3 is 12 amino acids. The junction had 2 bases not matched to a gene; V was cut back by 4 bases and J by 9 bases. Germline V gene data show CDR1 as SEHNR and CDR2 as FQNEAQ (reference sequence). The CDR3 protein is CASSYSGGTQYF. For the CDR3, the DNA is TGTGCCAGCAGCTATAGCGGGGGCACGCAGTATTTT. The whole variable domain, filled in from reference TRBV7-9 and TRBJ2-3, reads DTGVSQNPRHKITKRGQNVTFRCDPISEHNRLYWYRQTLGQGPEFLTYFQNEAQLEKSRLLSDRFSAERPKGSFSTLEIQRTEQGDSAMYLCASSYSGGTQYFGPGTRLTVL.

The chain combines TRBV5-1 with TRBJ2-3; weak D call: TRBD1 (6 bases). The V and J ends lost 3 bases and 4 bases respectively, with 9 bases between them. The CDR3 covers 13 residues. In germline, CDR1 is SGHRS, CDR2 YFSETQ. The CDR3 coding sequence is TGCGCCAGCAGCTCCCAGGGGTCAGATACGCAGTATTTT. Its translation is CASSSQGSDTQYF. Full variable domain (remainder filled in from reference TRBV5-1 and TRBJ2-3): KAGVTQTPRYLIKTRGQQVTLSCSPISGHRSVSWYQQTPGQGLQFLFEYFSETQRNKGNFPGRFSGRQFSNSRSEMNVSTLELGDSALYLCASSSQGSDTQYFGPGTRLTVL.

The J gene is TRBJ2-5, the V gene TRBV9, with 10 positions matching TRBD2. The CDR3 contains 16 residues. The V gene end was trimmed by 0 bases and the J gene end by 5 bases; junction bases not matched to a gene: 7. CDR1 and CDR2 (germline): SGDLS, YYNGEE. The CDR3 loop is CASSVGFLAGEETQYF. In nucleotides, the CDR3 is TGTGCCAGCAGCGTAGGGTTCCTAGCGGGAGAGGAGACCCAGTACTTC.

V and J are TRBV15 and TRBJ1-1; D is unresolved. The V gene's germline CDR1 is LNHNV and CDR2 YYDKDF (reference sequence). The CDR3 totals 15 residues. Deletions cut 3 bases from V and 0 bases from J, with 11 bases between. The CDR3 is CATSSFRSLNTEAFF. CDR3 coding DNA: TGTGCCACCAGCAGCTTCAGGTCCTTGAACACTGAAGCTTTCTTT.

The chain couples TRBV5-1 to TRBJ1-4, with D uncertain. The CDR3 sequence is 16 residues long. Between the trimmed V and J ends, which lost 2 bases and 5 bases, there was a span of 16 bases. CDR1 and CDR2 from the germline V gene are SGHRS and YFSETQ. The chain's CDR3 is CASSFLMLGGNEKLFF. Here the CDR3 DNA reads TGCGCCAGCAGCTTCCTTATGCTCGGAGGGAATGAAAAACTGTTTTTT.

This sequence joins TRBV11-2 and TRBJ1-1; D not certain. The CDR3 has 15 amino acids. Trimming left V 3 bases short and J 1 base short, with 12 bases between. The germline V gene encodes CDR1 SGHAT and CDR2 FQNNGV. The CDR3 sequence: CASSLAFRGNTEAFF. The CDR3 region has the DNA TGTGCCAGCAGCTTGGCATTCCGGGGGAACACTGAAGCTTTCTTT.

The J gene is TRBJ2-7, the V gene TRBV5-4; D may be TRBD1 (7 bases). This CDR3 is 14 amino acids long. Per the germline V gene, CDR1 is SGHNT and CDR2 is YYREEE (reference sequence). V lost 4 bases and J 2 bases, leaving 13 bases between the germline ends. CDR3 sequence: CASSRGDSTYEQYF. CDR3 nucleotides: TGTGCCAGCAGCAGGGGGGACAGTACCTACGAGCAGTACTTC.

The V gene is TRBV27, the J gene TRBJ1-1, with no clear D. Deletions cut 9 bases from V and 2 bases from J, with 16 bases between. The length of the CDR3 is 14 residues. Germline values: CDR1 MNHEY, CDR2 SMNVEV (reference sequence). CDR3 sequence reads: CASSPDSSNTEAFF. In nucleotides, the CDR3 is TGTGCCAGTAGCCCGGATTCGAGTAACACTGAAGCTTTCTTT.

The chain uses TRBV6-6 and TRBJ1-2, with D unclear. V gave up 3 bases and J gave up 2 bases, with 10 bases separating them. The CDR3 contains 14 residues. CDR1 is MNHNY and CDR2 is SVGAGI in the germline V gene (reference sequence). CDR3 in amino acids: CASSYAPENYGYTF. CDR3 bases: TGTGCCAGCAGTTATGCGCCTGAGAACTATGGCTACACCTTC.

This clone was counted once. The chain employs TRBV19 and TRBJ2-3; D not resolved. Germline V gives CDR1 LNHDA, CDR2 SQIVND (reference sequence). With 4 bases removed from V and 2 bases from J, the gap between germline ends came to 10 bases. The CDR3 is 14 amino acids. The CDR3 DNA reads as TGTGCCAGTAGTAGAGCGTCTTACACAGATACGCAGTATTTT. The encoded protein is CASSRASYTDTQYF.

V gene TRBV5-4 combines with J gene TRBJ1-2, with 10 bases identical to TRBD1. CDR1 is SGHNT, CDR2 YYREEE, per germline (reference sequence). The CDR3 is 16 amino acids. V lost 3 bases, J lost 0 bases, and 5 bases stayed unmatched. Written as DNA, the CDR3 is TGTGCCAGCAGCTCCCGGGACAGGGGCCCTAACTATGGCTACACCTTC. It translates to CASSSRDRGPNYGYTF. The full variable domain, with the rest looked up from reference TRBV5-4 and TRBJ1-2, is ETGVTQSPTHLIKTRGQQVTLRCSSQSGHNTVSWYQQALGQGPQFIFQYYREEENGRGNFPPRFSGLQFPNYSSELNVNALELDDSALYLCASSSRDRGPNYGYTFGSGTRLTVV.

V and J are TRBV9 and TRBJ1-4; D might be TRBD1 (5 bases). With 0 bases removed from V and 8 bases from J, the gap between germline ends came to 11 bases. The CDR3 sequence is 14 residues long. Germline V gene sequence: CDR1 SGDLS, CDR2 YYNGEE. The CDR3 DNA reads TGTGCCAGCAGCGTAGAATCAGGGTGGGAAAAACTGTTTTTT. Translating gives CASSVESGWEKLFF.

V usage is TRBV15 and J usage is TRBJ2-7; D unclear. Germline V gene data show CDR1 as LNHNV and CDR2 as YYDKDF (reference sequence). The length of the CDR3 is 12 residues. The germline V and J ends were trimmed by 3 bases and 3 bases, with 6 bases remaining between them. The CDR3 nucleotides read TGTGCCACCAGCAGTGACTTCTACGAGCAGTACTTC. Its translation is CATSSDFYEQYF.

J is TRBJ2-3 and V is TRBV28, with TRBD2 matching over 14 bases. Germline CDR1 is MDHEN and CDR2 is SYDVKM. The CDR3 is 18 residues long. Trimming cost V 8 bases and J 5 bases; bases outside gene matches: 15. DNA for the CDR3: TGTGCCAGCGGAGGAGGGACTAGCGGGAGTTACAGTGGAGATACGCAGTATTTT. Its protein is CASGGGTSGSYSGDTQYF.

The DNA for the CDR3 is TGCGCCAGCAGCCAAAGTAAACAGGGGCCCTACGAGCAGTACTTC. Translating it yields CASSQSKQGPYEQYF. This rearrangement joins TRBV4-3 to TRBJ2-7; 7 nucleotides line up with TRBD1. This CDR3 has 15 amino acids. Germline V gene sequence: CDR1 LGHNA, CDR2 YSLEER. Trimming cost V 2 bases and J 2 bases; bases outside gene matches: 6.

The chain joins TRBV28 to TRBJ1-1; no firm D call. Per the germline V gene, CDR1 is MDHEN and CDR2 is SYDVKM. The ends were cut back, 1 base at V and 0 bases at J, with 12 bases in the middle. This CDR3 contains 16 residues. CDR3 nucleotides: TGTGCCAGCAGTTTATCGGCAGGAGGATTGAACACTGAAGCTTTCTTT. It translates to CASSLSAGGLNTEAFF.

The rearrangement links TRBV13 to TRBJ1-1; TRBD1 matches 9 bases. The CDR3 spans 15 residues. Germline V gene lookup returns CDR1 PRHDT and CDR2 FYEKMQ (reference sequence). V lost 6 bases to trimming and J lost 5 bases; unmatched junction nucleotides: 10. The CDR3 is CASRGITGGFTEAFF. CDR3 sequence (DNA): TGTGCCAGCAGGGGCATCACAGGGGGCTTTACTGAAGCTTTCTTT. The complete variable domain, with remaining parts taken from reference TRBV13 and TRBJ1-1, reads AAGVIQSPRHLIKEKRETATLKCYPIPRHDTVYWYQQGPGQDPQFLISFYEKMQSDKGSIPDRFSAQQFSDYHSELNMSSLELGDSALYFCASRGITGGFTEAFFGQGTRLTVV.

The chain recombines TRBV12-5 with TRBJ1-4; no reliable D call. The germline V gene encodes CDR1 LGHNT and CDR2 FRNRAP. The CDR3 extends over 16 amino acids. The V end was cut by 5 bases, the J end by 0 bases, with 13 bases between. This CDR3 is CASGPGELATNEKLFF. In DNA, the CDR3 is TGTGCTAGTGGTCCCGGGGAGCTTGCAACTAATGAAAAACTGTTTTTT.

This clone appeared once. The CDR3 sequence: CASSSYQETQYF. The CDR3 DNA reads TGCGCCAGCAGCTCCTACCAAGAGACCCAGTACTTC. This rearrangement joins TRBV5-1 to TRBJ2-5; D call uncertain. The germline V and J ends were trimmed by 3 bases and 0 bases, with 3 bases remaining between them. Germline values: CDR1 SGHRS, CDR2 YFSETQ. The CDR3 is made up of 12 amino acids.

This clone was picked up a small number of times. The chain has TRBV16 and TRBJ2-2; 10 nucleotides line up with TRBD2. This CDR3 is built from 16 residues. The junction had 5 bases not matched to a gene; V was cut back by 0 bases and J by 7 bases. CDR1 KGHSY and CDR2 FQNENV come from the germline V gene. Here the CDR3 DNA reads TGTGCCAGCAGCCAATCCTCTAGCGGGAGTATCGGGGAGCTGTTTTTT. Translated: CASSQSSSGSIGELFF.

The sample holds one count of this clone. The chain joins TRBV5-1 to TRBJ2-5; D might be TRBD2 (5 bases). Trimming pared 1 base from V and 4 bases from J, leaving 5 bases between. The CDR3 consists of 12 residues. The germline V gene has CDR1 SGHRS and CDR2 YFSETQ. CDR3 amino acids: CASSLSGETQYF. CDR3 coding DNA: TGCGCCAGCAGCTTGAGCGGAGAGACCCAGTACTTC. Full variable domain (remainder filled in from reference TRBV5-1 and TRBJ2-5): KAGVTQTPRYLIKTRGQQVTLSCSPISGHRSVSWYQQTPGQGLQFLFEYFSETQRNKGNFPGRFSGRQFSNSRSEMNVSTLELGDSALYLCASSLSGETQYFGPGTRLLVL.

The J gene is TRBJ1-1, the V gene TRBV14; 7 nucleotides agree with TRBD1. Trimming removed 3 bases from V and 5 bases from J; junction bases left unmatched: 9. The germline gives CDR1 SGHDN, CDR2 FVKESK. The CDR3 has 15 amino acids. The CDR3 DNA reads as TGTGCCAGCAGCCACCGTCGACAGGGCGGGACTGAAGCTTTCTTT. Protein sequence: CASSHRRQGGTEAFF.

This rearrangement joins TRBV7-2 to TRBJ2-3, with TRBD1 identical over 7 bases. Germline assignment: CDR1 SGHTA and CDR2 FQGNSA. V dropped 5 bases and J dropped 5; count of bases not matched to a gene: 10. The CDR3 consists of 15 residues. CDR3 loop: CASSTHRGSLDTQYF. The CDR3 nucleotides read TGTGCCAGCAGCACTCACAGGGGATCGTTAGATACGCAGTATTTT.

The CDR3 loop reads CASSTPGTENTGELFF. DNA for the CDR3: TGTGCCAGTAGTACGCCCGGGACAGAGAACACCGGGGAGCTGTTTTTT. V gene TRBV19 combines with J gene TRBJ2-2; 7 bases line up with TRBD1. Germline CDR1 LNHDA, CDR2 SQIVND (reference sequence). V shed 4 bases, J shed 1 base, and the junction held 6 bases outside the gene matches. The CDR3 has 16 amino acids.

The rearrangement uses TRBV6-5 and TRBJ1-5, with D unclear. The CDR3 runs 14 residues. Germline values: CDR1 MNHEY, CDR2 SVGAGI. Trimming stripped 7 bases from V and 6 bases from J, with 16 bases between. CDR3 coding DNA: TGTGCCAGCACTTCACGACAAGGTCGTCAGCCCCAGCATTTT. Residues: CASTSRQGRQPQHF.